The rows below give T cell receptor beta chains drawn from one sample of a study of OX40 agonist ivuxolimab in advanced cancers. Some clones are missing from TCRdb's copy, which holds only in-frame ones; the method was immunoSEQ multiplex PCR. The repertoire holds 20,000 to 25,000 clones, about nine tenths seen once, with roughly 60% in the top ten. This sample comprised CD4+ or CD8+ T cells sorted from blood, obtained in a trial of the OX40 agonist ivuxolimab. These receptors were obtained from an adult with an advanced solid tumor such as melanoma, head and neck, liver or kidney cancer. The CDR3 runs from the conserved cysteine through the conserved F or W. A D gene is named only where the DNA matches it firmly. Clone size is not always given. Where it is, it says once, few, many or a class for expanded clones.

D: .; V: TRBV7-9; size: .; J: TRBJ2-5; DNA: TGTGCCAGCAGCTTGGGCAGTGTGGTTGAGGAGACCCAGTACTTC; CDR3: CASSLGSVVEETQYF
D: .; V: TRBV7-2; size: .; J: TRBJ2-5; DNA: TGTGCCAGCAGCTTCGGGTTGAAGGGAGAGACCCAGTACTTC; CDR3: CASSFGLKGETQYF
D: TRBD1; V: TRBV5-4; size: .; J: TRBJ1-1; DNA: TGTGCCAGCAGCCCTAGGACAGGGGTAATGGGCACTGAAGCTTTCTTT; CDR3: CASSPRTGVMGTEAFF
D: TRBD2; V: TRBV27; size: .; J: TRBJ2-2; DNA: TGTGCCAGCAGACTGGGGGGGTACACCGGGGAGCTGTTTTTT; CDR3: CASRLGGYTGELFF
D: .; V: TRBV6-4; size: once; J: TRBJ2-3; DNA: TGTGCCAGCAGCAAGGGGGACACGAGCACAGATACGCAGTATTTT; CDR3: CASSKGDTSTDTQYF
D: .; V: TRBV4-2; size: medium-sized; J: TRBJ2-7; DNA: TGTGCCAGCAGCGAGACTACCGGGACACATGAGCAGTACTTC; CDR3: CASSETTGTHEQYF
D: .; V: TRBV10-3; size: .; J: TRBJ2-5; DNA: TGTGCCATCAGCACCTCGGGGGTGGAGACCCAGTACTTC; CDR3: CAISTSGVETQYF
D: .; V: TRBV4-1; size: .; J: TRBJ2-2; DNA: TGCGCCAGCAGCCCGGGACTTCACACCGGGGAGCTGTTTTTT; CDR3: CASSPGLHTGELFF
D: .; V: TRBV7-9; size: .; J: TRBJ2-5; DNA: TGTGCCAGCAGAACAACAGGGACCCAAGAGACCCAGTACTTC; CDR3: CASRTTGTQETQYF
D: TRBD1; V: TRBV19; size: .; J: TRBJ1-5; DNA: TGTGCCAGTAGGACAGGGGACACACTCAATCAGCCCCAGCATTTT; CDR3: CASRTGDTLNQPQHF
D: .; V: TRBV23-1; size: .; J: TRBJ2-3; DNA: TGCGCCACCACGTCCCGGCCAGATACGCAGTATTTT; CDR3: CATTSRPDTQYF
D: TRBD2; V: TRBV11-2; size: .; J: TRBJ2-2; DNA: TGTGCCGGGACTAGCGGGGGGTCGAACACCGGGGAGCTGTTTTTT; CDR3: CAGTSGGSNTGELFF
D: .; V: TRBV7-9; size: .; J: TRBJ2-2; DNA: TGTGCCAGCTTCGCGGGGACCACCGGGGAGCTGTTTTTT; CDR3: CASFAGTTGELFF
D: .; V: TRBV29-1; size: few; J: TRBJ1-1; DNA: TGCAGCGGCTCTTTGAACACTGAAGCTTTCTTT; CDR3: CSGSLNTEAFF
D: .; V: TRBV29-1; size: .; J: TRBJ2-2; DNA: TGCAGCGTCGGACGACGGAACACCGGGGAGCTGTTTTTT; CDR3: CSVGRRNTGELFF
D: TRBD1; V: TRBV7-6; size: .; J: TRBJ2-7; DNA: TGTGCCAGCAGCTTAGAGGACAGGTACGAGCAGTACTTC; CDR3: CASSLEDRYEQYF
D: TRBD2; V: TRBV5-6; size: .; J: TRBJ2-1; DNA: TGTGCCAGCAGCTTGGCCGAAGCGGGGGCTTACAATGAGCAGTTCTTC; CDR3: CASSLAEAGAYNEQFF
D: .; V: TRBV19; size: .; J: TRBJ1-3; DNA: TGTGCCAGTAGTTACTCCGGTAGCTCTGGAAACACCATATATTTT; CDR3: CASSYSGSSGNTIYF
D: TRBD2; V: TRBV19; size: .; J: TRBJ2-4; DNA: TGTGCCAGTAGTATTGAATATAGCGGGGGGGCCTCCAACATTCAGTACTTC; CDR3: CASSIEYSGGASNIQYF
D: .; V: TRBV7-9; size: .; J: TRBJ1-4; DNA: TGTGCCAGCTGGGATACACGGAATGAAAAACTGTTTTTT; CDR3: CASWDTRNEKLFF
D: .; V: TRBV19; size: few; J: TRBJ2-7; DNA: TGTGCCAGTAGTATCGGTGTTACCTACGAGCAGTACTTC; CDR3: CASSIGVTYEQYF